These 32 T cell receptor beta chains were sequenced from one sample in a study of regulatory T cells in long-lasting Graves disease (dated by TCRdb to the early 2020s). The library was obtained by multiplex PCR. Sequencing took place on an Illumina HiSeq 4000. iRepertoire HTBI primers and Arm-PCR amplification of CDR3 regions were used to construct TCR beta libraries. TCRdb reprocessed the public reads (quality trimming at Q25 with fastp, clone calling with MiXCR) and kept in-frame beta chains. Under each unique CDR3 protein, matching rows form one entry showing the most common genes and DNA. Here the sample has over 500,000 distinct CDR3 sequences; about 15% occur a single time. The ten largest clones represent around 13% of the sample. What the time point label conveys for this sample: newly diagnosed GD, antithyroid drugs for less than 3 months. RNA was extracted from PBMCs in TRIzol for both TCR sequencing and RNA sequencing.

These same records also appear under a second study, on T cells in Graves' hyperthyroidism and ophthalmopathy.

The starting material was peripheral blood mononuclear cells (PBMCs), obtained at new diagnosis, from a patient treated with antithyroid drugs. All receptors derive from a man aged 18 to 29 with Graves disease. Donor details come from another sample of the same person, matched by shared clones.

This clonotype was observed many times. The chain carries TRBV28 and TRBJ2-5, with 10 bases aligning to TRBD2. This CDR3 spans 17 amino acids. After removal of 6 bases from V and 3 bases from J, the junction contained 13 bases not matched to a gene. From germline, CDR1 is MDHEN and CDR2 SYDVKM. The CDR3 sequence is CASSPPRVLAGKETQYF. CDR3 nucleotides: TGTGCCAGCAGCCCGCCCCGGGTACTAGCGGGAAAAGAGACCCAGTACTTC.

This clonotype has a count of ten or more. The CDR3: CSARDLWDNEQFF. DNA for the CDR3: TGCAGTGCCCGGGATCTATGGGACAATGAGCAGTTCTTC. This chain uses TRBV20-1 with TRBJ2-1, with D tentatively TRBD2 (5 bases). V shed 6 bases and J shed 5 bases, with 14 bases lying between them. The germline gives CDR1 DFQATT, CDR2 SNEGSKA (reference sequence). The CDR3 loop spans 13 amino acids.

The chain couples TRBV28 to TRBJ1-2; possible D gene TRBD1, 6 bases. The CDR3 runs to 13 residues. Between the trimmed V and J ends, which lost 7 bases and 4 bases, there was a span of 13 bases. In germline, CDR1 is MDHEN, CDR2 SYDVKM. The DNA of the CDR3 is TGTGCCAGCACATGGGGGGGCGGCTATGGCTACACCTTC. Translation: CASTWGGGYGYTF.

This clonotype was detected many times. CDR3 in DNA: TGTGCCAGCAGTAATCAGGGAGCAACTAATGAAAAACTGTTTTTT. It yields the protein CASSNQGATNEKLFF. The genes are TRBV27 and TRBJ1-4; perhaps TRBD1 as D (5 bases). The CDR3 consists of 15 residues. The germline CDR1 and CDR2 sequences are MNHEY and SMNVEV (reference sequence). Trimming removed 5 bases at V and 0 bases at J, with 10 bases between.

Ten or more counts support this clonotype. V gene TRBV3-1 combines with J gene TRBJ2-7; D might be TRBD2 (5 bases). Germline V gene data show CDR1 as LGHDT and CDR2 as YNNKEL (reference sequence). V was trimmed by 4 bases and J by 2 bases, leaving 15 bases between them. CDR3 length: 15 amino acids. For the CDR3, the DNA is TGTGCCAGCAGCCCGTTCCGGGATTCCACCTACGAGCAGTACTTC. As protein: CASSPFRDSTYEQYF.

J is TRBJ2-3 and V is TRBV27; TRBD1 is a possible D gene (6 bases). Germline CDR1 MNHEY, CDR2 SMNVEV (reference sequence). The germline V and J ends were trimmed by 3 bases and 0 bases, with 16 bases remaining between them. The CDR3 sequence is 17 residues long. The CDR3 DNA reads as TGTGCCAGCAGTTTCCAACAGGGTGAAGTTAGCACAGATACGCAGTATTTT. Translation gives CASSFQQGEVSTDTQYF.

This clonotype was recorded at least ten times. The rearrangement links TRBV15 to TRBJ2-5; D is perhaps TRBD1 or TRBD2 (6 bases each). Per the germline V gene, CDR1 is LNHNV and CDR2 is YYDKDF (reference sequence). V gave up 0 bases and J gave up 5 bases, with 19 bases separating them. The CDR3 is 17 amino acids. Here the CDR3 DNA reads TGTGCCACCAGCAGAGATCCCCCTCGGGGGCGAGGGGAGACCCAGTACTTC. Its protein product is CATSRDPPRGRGETQYF.

The sample holds a few counts of this clonotype. The V call is TRBV28, the J call TRBJ1-6, with 8 nucleotides matching TRBD1. The CDR3 loop spans 13 amino acids. The V gene end was trimmed by 6 bases and the J gene end by 10 bases; junction bases not matched to a gene: 5. Germline-derived CDR1 and CDR2 are MDHEN and SYDVKM. The CDR3 reads CASRPGGASPLHF. The CDR3 coding sequence is TGTGCCAGCAGACCAGGGGGCGCCTCACCCCTCCACTTT.

This clonotype came up many times. This rearrangement joins TRBV30 to TRBJ2-1; maybe TRBD2 (6 bases). The V end lost 7 bases, the J end lost 9 bases, and 13 bases lay between the germline ends. This CDR3 is built from 11 residues. CDR1 is GTSNPN and CDR2 is SVGIG in the germline V gene (reference sequence). The CDR3, as DNA: TGTGCCTACCGGAGGGGTAGTGAGCAGTTCTTC. This sequence encodes CAYRRGSEQFF.

A word on this clonotype: This could be a read error, since a much larger clone is one nucleotide away. This chain uses TRBV7-6 with TRBJ2-7; perhaps D is TRBD1 or TRBD2 (6 bases each). Germline V CDR1 and CDR2: SGHVS, FNYEAQ. The CDR3 has 16 amino acids. In nucleotides, the CDR3 is TGTGTCAGCAGCTGGAGGGGAACGACTCCAGGGGAGGAGCAGTACTTC. Protein: CVSSWRGTTPGEEQYF. The entire variable domain, with the rest obtained from reference TRBV7-6 and TRBJ2-7, is as follows: GAGVSQSPRYKVTKRGQDVALRCDPISGHVSLYWYRQALGQGPEFLTYFNYEAQQDKSGLPNDRFSAERPEGSISTLTIQRTEQRDSAMYRCVSSWRGTTPGEEQYFGPGTRLTVT.

This clonotype was seen many times. In nucleotides, the CDR3 is TGTGCCAGCAGCCAAGGGACTAGCGCTTACGAGCAGTACTTC. Its protein is CASSQGTSAYEQYF. The V and J genes are TRBV7-9 and TRBJ2-7; 10 bases map to TRBD2. V lost 5 bases to trimming and J lost 4 bases; unmatched junction nucleotides: 5. The CDR3 extends over 14 amino acids. The germline gives CDR1 SEHNR, CDR2 FQNEAQ (reference sequence).

With regard to this clonotype: No conserved phenylalanine or tryptophan is present at the end of the CDR3, so a read error is the likely explanation. The V call is TRBV28, the J call TRBJ2-7; D is perhaps TRBD1 (5 bases). Germline CDR1 and CDR2: MDHEN and SYDVKM. The CDR3 runs to 14 residues. V lost 7 bases to trimming and J lost 2 bases, with 15 bases between them. This CDR3 reads CASISQGRAYEQYS. CDR3 nucleotides: TGTGCCAGCATATCGCAGGGAAGAGCCTACGAGCAGTACTCC.

This clonotype was counted many times. The rearrangement uses TRBV6-9 and TRBJ2-7, with 11 bases identical to TRBD2. This CDR3 contains 18 residues. V shed 4 bases and J 0 bases; nucleotides not matched to a gene: 11. Germline values: CDR1 MNHGY, CDR2 SVAAGI. DNA for the CDR3: TGTGCCAGCAGTTCCCGCCCCCTTAGCGGGAGGGCCTCCTACGAGCAGTACTTC. Protein sequence: CASSSRPLSGRASYEQYF.

This clonotype was seen more than once but under ten times. The chain carries TRBV5-4 and TRBJ2-7; 9 nucleotides line up with TRBD1. Per germline, CDR1 SGHNT and CDR2 YYREEE (reference sequence). CDR3 length: 14 residues. V lost 2 bases and J lost 3; bases outside the gene matches: 3. The CDR3 DNA is TGTGCCAGCAGCTTACAGGGGGCGATCTACGAGCAGTACTTC. Protein sequence: CASSLQGAIYEQYF. The full variable domain, completed using reference TRBV5-4 and TRBJ2-7, is ETGVTQSPTHLIKTRGQQVTLRCSSQSGHNTVSWYQQALGQGPQFIFQYYREEENGRGNFPPRFSGLQFPNYSSELNVNALELDDSALYLCASSLQGAIYEQYFGPGTRLTVT.

This clonotype came up many times. This sequence joins TRBV30 and TRBJ2-3; TRBD2 aligns across 13 bases. Germline CDR1 and CDR2: GTSNPN and SVGIG (reference sequence). J gave up 0 bases and V 0 bases, and 3 bases lay outside the gene matches. The CDR3 has 17 residues. The CDR3 DNA follows: TGTGCCTGGAGTGTACTGGGACTAGCGGGAAGCACAGATACGCAGTATTTT. Protein product: CAWSVLGLAGSTDTQYF.

This clonotype appeared many times. V is TRBV18 and J is TRBJ2-1; 9 nucleotides agree with TRBD2. V lost 6 bases and J lost 3; bases outside the gene matches: 9. Germline V gene data show CDR1 as KGHSH and CDR2 as LQKENI. The length of the CDR3 is 16 residues. CDR3 bases: TGTGCCAGCTCCCCTGGGAAAGCGGGAGGCTACAATGAGCAGTTCTTC. Residues: CASSPGKAGGYNEQFF.

This clonotype has only a few counts. The chain combines TRBV11-2 with TRBJ1-4; D is unresolved. The V gene lost 1 base and the J gene lost 5 bases, with 14 bases spanning the gap. The CDR3 covers 16 residues. Germline CDR1 is SGHAT and CDR2 is FQNNGV. The CDR3 reads CASSLGVRKGNEKLFF. Written as DNA, the CDR3 is TGTGCCAGCAGCTTAGGGGTCAGGAAGGGAAATGAAAAACTGTTTTTT. The entire variable domain, with the rest obtained from reference TRBV11-2 and TRBJ1-4, is as follows: EAGVAQSPRYKIIEKRQSVAFWCNPISGHATLYWYQQILGQGPKLLIQFQNNGVVDDSQLPKDRFSAERLKGVDSTLKIQPAKLEDSAVYLCASSLGVRKGNEKLFFGSGTQLSVL.

The chain links TRBV9 to TRBJ1-1; D is uncertain. The CDR3 covers 13 residues. V was trimmed by 0 bases and J by 4 bases, leaving 7 bases between them. Germline values: CDR1 SGDLS, CDR2 YYNGEE. CDR3 amino acids: CASSVAYSTEAFF. CDR3 in DNA: TGTGCCAGCAGCGTAGCCTACAGCACTGAAGCTTTCTTT.

Note on this clonotype: The junction does not match germline at one end; this may be a read error. V is TRBV6-8 and J is TRBJ2-3; TRBD2 matches 8 bases. The CDR3 sequence is 17 residues long. Germline CDR1 and CDR2: MNHGY and SAAAGT. CDR3 amino acids: CASRYYRPSGSTDTQYF. The CDR3 DNA follows: TGTGCCAGCAGGTACTACAGGCCCAGCGGGAGTACAGATACGCAGTATTTT.

V gene TRBV4-1 combines with J gene TRBJ1-1; possible D gene TRBD1, 6 bases. V was pared by 3 bases and J by 6 bases, with 20 bases between. Germline-derived CDR1 and CDR2 are MGHRA and YSYEKL. The CDR3 covers 16 residues. The CDR3, as DNA: TGCGCCAGCAGCCATGATGGACAGCCTAGGGTCGCTGAAGCTTTCTTT. Translated, it gives CASSHDGQPRVAEAFF.

The rearrangement joins TRBV10-3 to TRBJ2-2; a weak D match, TRBD1 (6 bases). Germline V CDR1 and CDR2: ENHRY, SYGVKD. The ends were cut back, 8 bases at V and 1 base at J, with 8 bases in the middle. This CDR3 comprises 13 residues. CDR3 nucleotides: TGTGCCATCGCGACAGGGAACACCGGGGAGCTGTTTTTT. Protein sequence: CAIATGNTGELFF.

The table lists this clonotype with a few counts. V gene TRBV19 combines with J gene TRBJ2-1; a possible D gene is TRBD1 (6 bases). Germline CDR1 LNHDA, CDR2 SQIVND (reference sequence). The CDR3 loop spans 14 amino acids. V was shortened by 4 bases and J by 4 bases, with 11 bases between the two germline ends. CDR3 amino acids: CASSTQGLYNEQFF. In DNA form, the CDR3 reads TGTGCCAGTAGTACACAGGGATTATACAATGAGCAGTTCTTC.

The V call is TRBV7-9, the J call TRBJ2-2, with 10 bases lining up with TRBD2. Germline loops: CDR1 SEHNR, CDR2 FQNEAQ (reference sequence). The CDR3 is 16 residues long. V gave up 5 bases and J gave up 4 bases; unmatched junction bases: 7. The CDR3 sequence: CASSPSGRAATGELFF. CDR3 nucleotides: TGTGCCAGCAGCCCAAGCGGGAGGGCCGCCACCGGGGAGCTGTTTTTT.

This clonotype came up a few times. This chain joins TRBV10-3 and TRBJ2-1; tentatively, D is TRBD2 (6 bases). The CDR3 runs 12 residues. Germline CDR1 is ENHRY and CDR2 is SYGVKD. Trimming pared 7 bases from V and 6 bases from J, leaving 10 bases between. In nucleotides, the CDR3 is TGTGCCATCACGAGTAGCGGCAATGAGCAGTTCTTC. Protein product: CAITSSGNEQFF.

This clonotype was seen ten or more times. This chain links TRBV5-1 with TRBJ2-1; D ambiguous. Trimming pared 0 bases from V and 8 bases from J, leaving 12 bases between. CDR3 length equals 14 residues. The germline V gene encodes CDR1 SGHRS and CDR2 YFSETQ. The CDR3 here is CASSLETSPDEQFF. CDR3 coding DNA: TGCGCCAGCAGCTTGGAAACTTCCCCCGATGAGCAGTTCTTC. Using reference TRBV5-1 and TRBJ2-1 for the parts outside the CDR3, the full variable domain is KAGVTQTPRYLIKTRGQQVTLSCSPISGHRSVSWYQQTPGQGLQFLFEYFSETQRNKGNFPGRFSGRQFSNSRSEMNVSTLELGDSALYLCASSLETSPDEQFFGPGTRLTVL.

V usage is TRBV27 and J usage is TRBJ1-5; D may be TRBD1 (5 bases). CDR1 is MNHEY, CDR2 SMNVEV, per germline (reference sequence). Trimming removed 4 bases from V and 0 bases from J, with 13 bases in between. The CDR3 runs to 16 residues. CDR3 nucleotide sequence: TGTGCCAGCAGTTCTGGTTCAGGGTATAGCAATCAGCCCCAGCATTTT. It encodes CASSSGSGYSNQPQHF.

This clonotype was seen repeatedly, ten times or more. V gene TRBV7-9 combines with J gene TRBJ2-7, with D possibly TRBD1 on 8 matching bases. V lost 5 bases and J lost 6, with 20 bases in between. CDR1 SEHNR and CDR2 FQNEAQ come from the germline V gene (reference sequence). This CDR3 has 15 amino acids. This CDR3 is CASSMTGARTSEQYF. CDR3 nucleotides: TGTGCCAGCAGCATGACAGGGGCTAGGACTAGCGAGCAGTACTTC.

The chain combines TRBV20-1 with TRBJ1-1, with a tentative D call TRBD1 (5 bases). The CDR3 length is 14 residues. The V gene's germline CDR1 is DFQATT and CDR2 SNEGSKA (reference sequence). The V and J ends lost 2 bases and 1 base respectively, with 11 bases between them. CDR3 region: CSARTGGPNTEAFF. CDR3 DNA: TGCAGTGCTAGAACCGGGGGTCCGAACACTGAAGCTTTCTTT.

The V gene is TRBV7-9, the J gene TRBJ2-5, with D possibly matching TRBD2 (6 bases). There are 13 residues in the CDR3. From germline, CDR1 is SEHNR and CDR2 FQNEAQ (reference sequence). Trimming removed 5 bases from V and 2 bases from J, with 9 bases in between. The CDR3 coding sequence is TGTGCCAGCAGCGACGGGACTCAAGAGACCCAGTACTTC. It is translated as CASSDGTQETQYF.

A few counts support this clonotype. The chain employs TRBV4-2 and TRBJ2-2; the D call may be TRBD1 or TRBD2 (5 bases each). Trimming pared 0 bases from V and 6 bases from J, leaving 14 bases between. Germline CDR1 reads LGHNA; CDR2 reads YNFKEQ. This CDR3 has 16 amino acids. Here the CDR3 DNA reads TGTGCCAGCAGCCAAGAGGGGACGCCCCAACCCGGGGAGCTGTTTTTT. It encodes CASSQEGTPQPGELFF.

This clonotype was seen repeatedly, ten times or more. J is TRBJ2-3 and V is TRBV15; D uncertain. The V and J ends lost 5 bases and 7 bases respectively, with 10 bases between them. The CDR3 spans 12 residues. Germline V gives CDR1 LNHNV, CDR2 YYDKDF (reference sequence). CDR3: CATSPGSNTQYF. The CDR3 nucleotides read TGTGCCACCAGCCCGGGTTCGAATACGCAGTATTTT.

In this sample, this clonotype turned up a few times. The chain links TRBV5-5 to TRBJ2-1, with a tentative D call TRBD2 (6 bases). Trimming cost V 2 bases and J 7 bases, with 19 bases left between them. This CDR3 has 16 residues. Per the germline V gene, CDR1 is SGHKS and CDR2 is YYEKEE (reference sequence). CDR3 in DNA: TGTGCCAGCAGCTTAAGGGTCCGGGAGACACGGAATGAGCAGTTCTTC. This gives the protein CASSLRVRETRNEQFF. Full variable domain (remainder filled in from reference TRBV5-5 and TRBJ2-1): DAGVTQSPTHLIKTRGQQVTLRCSPISGHKSVSWYQQVLGQGPQFIFQYYEKEERGRGNFPDRFSARQFPNYSSELNVNALLLGDSALYLCASSLRVRETRNEQFFGPGTRLTVL.